The TCR beta chain described here comes from a study of blood T cells in healthy people across ages. Whole-study findings and limits: Roughly linearly, TCR beta diversity per million T cells fell as age increased.

Worth noting for this clonotype: The antigen is unknown.

Next came a second PCR, run for about 7 to 12 cycles, which used a sample-barcoded 5' primer along with a J-beta primer mix. MiXCR, applied by TCRdb to the 5' RACE reads, yields one record per CDR3 protein. In the table there are approximately 780,000 distinct CDR3 sequences, 25% to 30% of which are singletons. Germline V gene sequence: CDR1 MNHEY, CDR2 SVGAGI. This CDR3 has 13 amino acids. V gave up 6 bases and J gave up 3 bases, with 11 bases separating them. The sample also formed part of further work on T cells of mothers and their children.

The receptor comes from a boy aged 5-17 years in good health. The rearrangement links TRBV6-5 to TRBJ1-2; D is uncertain. Sequenced input: blood. This chain's CDR3 is CASSKIDHYGYTF. CDR3 in DNA: TGTGCCAGCAGCAAAATAGACCACTATGGCTACACCTTC.